Listed here are 21 T cell receptor beta chains from one sample, sequenced in a study of blood T cell repertoires in COVID-19. Generated by immunoSEQ multiplex PCR, the TCRdb table keeps only in-frame clones and is missing some. This sample has over 70,000 clones, with 80% found just once. Sequencing input: peripheral blood. These receptors all stem from a woman in her 70s with acute or convalescent COVID-19.

Comments on this clone: Other nucleotide sequences from this sample produce the same CDR3. The V and J genes are TRBV19 and TRBJ1-1, with TRBD1 as a possible D gene (5 bases). Germline assignment: CDR1 LNHDA and CDR2 SQIVND (reference sequence). Trimming stripped 5 bases from V and 1 base from J, with 8 bases between. This CDR3 spans 13 amino acids. CDR3 sequence reads: CASSHQGNTEAFF. The DNA of the CDR3 is TGTGCCAGTAGTCACCAGGGGAACACTGAAGCTTTCTTT.

The rearrangement joins TRBV5-4 to TRBJ2-2; 7 bases match TRBD2. Germline CDR1 reads SGHNT; CDR2 reads YYREEE (reference sequence). The CDR3 is made up of 15 amino acids. Trimming at V came to 4 bases and at J to 3 bases, leaving 6 bases not matched to a gene. CDR3 region: CASSRDSGDTGELFF. Written as DNA, the CDR3 is TGTGCCAGCAGCCGAGACAGCGGGGACACCGGGGAGCTGTTTTTT. Supplemented by reference TRBV5-4 and TRBJ2-2, the full variable domain reads ETGVTQSPTHLIKTRGQQVTLRCSSQSGHNTVSWYQQALGQGPQFIFQYYREEENGRGNFPPRFSGLQFPNYSSELNVNALELDDSALYLCASSRDSGDTGELFFGEGSRLTVL.

The gene calls are TRBV27 and TRBJ1-6, with 11 nucleotides matching TRBD1. The CDR3 has 15 residues. In germline, CDR1 is MNHEY, CDR2 SMNVEV (reference sequence). V shed 6 bases, J shed 7 bases, and the junction held 5 bases outside the gene matches. CDR3 DNA: TGTGCCAGCAGGGACAGGGGGCAGAAAAATTCACCCCTCCACTTT. Translated: CASRDRGQKNSPLHF.

The chain recombines TRBV7-9 with TRBJ2-7; 10 bases map to TRBD2. The CDR3 totals 14 residues. CDR1 and CDR2 from the germline V gene are SEHNR and FQNEAQ (reference sequence). Losses at the gene ends were 6 bases for V and 3 bases for J; bases not matched to a gene: 5. CDR3 protein: CASSLAGVNYEQYF. The DNA for the CDR3 is TGTGCCAGCAGTCTAGCGGGAGTAAACTACGAGCAGTACTTC.

The chain employs TRBV7-2 and TRBJ2-3; TRBD2 matches 7 bases. V lost 0 bases to trimming and J lost 0 bases; unmatched junction nucleotides: 6. The CDR3 has 17 amino acids. Germline CDR1 reads SGHTA; CDR2 reads FQGNSA. The CDR3 DNA reads as TGTGCCAGCAGCTTAGCGCGACTAGCTCTTAGCACAGATACGCAGTATTTT. It translates to CASSLARLALSTDTQYF.

The V call is TRBV24-1, the J call TRBJ1-3; D is unresolved. CDR3 size: 20 residues. The germline V and J ends were trimmed by 0 bases and 0 bases, with 20 bases remaining between them. CDR1 KGHDR and CDR2 SFDVKD come from the germline V gene. Here the CDR3 DNA reads TGTGCCACCAGTGATTTGCCCAAATTGCCCAGGCCCTACTCTGGAAACACCATATATTTT. Its translation: CATSDLPKLPRPYSGNTIYF.

The V call is TRBV3-1 (or the pseudogene TRBV3-2), the J call TRBJ2-7; 10 bases agree with TRBD1. Germline assignment: CDR1 LGHDT and CDR2 YNNKEL (reference sequence). CDR3 size: 13 residues. Germline trimming cut 7 bases from V and 7 bases from J; bases unmatched to any gene: 7. DNA for the CDR3: TGTGCCAGCACTCGACAGGGGGCGGATGAGCAGTACTTC. Its translation is CASTRQGADEQYF.

For the CDR3, the DNA is TGTGCCAGCTCCTCGACGGGGGGGGGAAACTACGAGCAGTACTTC. Amino acids: CASSSTGGGNYEQYF. The chain combines TRBV19 with TRBJ2-7; 8 nucleotides agree with TRBD2. CDR3 length: 15 amino acids. With V trimmed by 9 bases and J by 3 bases, 13 bases remained unmatched. Germline V gives CDR1 LNHDA, CDR2 SQIVND (reference sequence).

This clone showed up just once. The gene calls are TRBV7-8 and TRBJ1-1; D ambiguous. Germline values: CDR1 SGHVS, CDR2 FQNEAQ. The CDR3 loop spans 14 amino acids. V was clipped by 5 bases and J by 0 bases, with 10 bases between them. Written as DNA, the CDR3 is TGTGCCAGCAGCCCACTGGTGCTGAACACTGAAGCTTTCTTT. Translation: CASSPLVLNTEAFF.

The chain employs TRBV3-1 (or the pseudogene TRBV3-2) and TRBJ2-3; D gene ambiguous. Trimming took off 3 bases at V and 0 bases at J, with 4 bases between the two ends. There are 13 residues in the CDR3. Germline V gene lookup returns CDR1 LGHDT and CDR2 YNNKEL (reference sequence). The CDR3 nucleotides are TGTGCCAGCAGCCAGCGGAGCACAGATACGCAGTATTTT. As protein: CASSQRSTDTQYF.

The rearrangement uses TRBV28 and TRBJ2-5; 7 nucleotides agree with TRBD2. Losses at the gene ends were 2 bases for V and 3 bases for J; bases not matched to a gene: 6. This CDR3 spans 15 amino acids. The V gene's germline CDR1 is MDHEN and CDR2 SYDVKM. CDR3 in amino acids: CASSLGRGREETQYF. As DNA, the CDR3 is TGTGCCAGCAGTTTAGGGAGGGGCAGAGAAGAGACCCAGTACTTC.

This clone appeared a single time. The CDR3 region is CASSVGSGVGTDTQYF. CDR3 DNA sequence: TGCGCCAGCAGCGTAGGTAGCGGGGTAGGGACAGATACGCAGTATTTT. V gene TRBV10-2 combines with J gene TRBJ2-3; 8 bases are a match to TRBD2. Germline V gene data show CDR1 as WSHSY and CDR2 as SAAADI. This CDR3 has 16 residues. V shed 6 bases and J 3 bases; nucleotides not matched to a gene: 11.

This chain uses TRBV5-1 with TRBJ2-3; the match to TRBD2 covers 8 bases. After removal of 1 base from V and 2 bases from J, the junction contained 3 bases not matched to a gene. CDR1 and CDR2 from the germline V gene are SGHRS and YFSETQ. The CDR3 is made up of 15 amino acids. The CDR3 reads CASSLTGGTTDTQYF. The DNA of the CDR3 is TGCGCCAGCAGCTTGACGGGGGGGACCACAGATACGCAGTATTTT.

The chain combines TRBV19 with TRBJ1-6, with 9 bases aligning to TRBD1. CDR3 length: 14 amino acids. The J segment lost 6 bases and the V segment lost 6 bases, leaving 3 bases of the junction unmatched. Germline CDR1 is LNHDA and CDR2 is SQIVND (reference sequence). DNA for the CDR3: TGTGCCAGTAGCCCGGACAGGGGTAATTCACCCCTCCACTTT. Translating gives CASSPDRGNSPLHF.

V usage is TRBV3-1 (or the pseudogene TRBV3-2) and J usage is TRBJ1-2; TRBD1 matches at 8 bases. CDR3 length: 14 amino acids. CDR1 and CDR2 (germline): LGHDT, YNNKEL (reference sequence). J was trimmed by 7 bases and V by 0 bases; bases with no gene match: 4. The CDR3 nucleotides are TGTGCCAGCAGCCAAGACAGGGGGCGAGGTGGCTACACCTTC. This gives the protein CASSQDRGRGGYTF.

V usage is TRBV9 and J usage is TRBJ2-2; weak D call: TRBD2 (6 bases). With 0 bases removed from V and 2 bases from J, the gap between germline ends came to 8 bases. CDR1 SGDLS and CDR2 YYNGEE come from the germline V gene. This CDR3 contains 15 residues. The CDR3 DNA reads as TGTGCCAGCAGCGTAGCGGGGGACAACACCGGGGAGCTGTTTTTT. It encodes CASSVAGDNTGELFF.

The V gene is TRBV7-2, the J gene TRBJ2-3; 7 nucleotides align to TRBD2. The germline gives CDR1 SGHTA, CDR2 FQGNSA. CDR3 length: 16 residues. After removal of 4 bases from V and 2 bases from J, the junction contained 9 bases not matched to a gene. This CDR3 is CASSSQAGPLTDTQYF. The CDR3 nucleotides read TGTGCCAGCAGCTCACAAGCGGGACCCCTCACAGATACGCAGTATTTT.

V gene TRBV6-5 combines with J gene TRBJ2-7, with 8 bases fitting TRBD2. The CDR3 loop spans 15 amino acids. The germline V gene has CDR1 MNHEY and CDR2 SVGAGI. J gave up 0 bases and V 2 bases, and 3 bases lay outside the gene matches. The DNA of the CDR3 is TGTGCCAGCAGTTACAGCCTAGCGGGCTCCTACGAGCAGTACTTC. Residues: CASSYSLAGSYEQYF.

The chain has TRBV30 and TRBJ1-2; D might be TRBD1 (6 bases). Germline V gene sequence: CDR1 GTSNPN, CDR2 SVGIG (reference sequence). V dropped 2 bases and J dropped 2 bases, with 12 bases sitting between them. This CDR3 contains 14 residues. The chain's CDR3 is CAWSQGNLNYGYTF. CDR3 coding DNA: TGTGCCTGGAGTCAGGGGAACCTGAACTATGGCTACACCTTC.

The rearrangement joins TRBV10-3 to TRBJ2-1; D is unresolved. This CDR3 comprises 11 residues. Germline-derived CDR1 and CDR2 are ENHRY and SYGVKD. The V end lost 3 bases, the J end lost 9 bases, and 6 bases lay between the germline ends. CDR3 amino acids: CAISDFSEQFF. CDR3 DNA: TGTGCCATCAGTGACTTTAGTGAGCAGTTCTTC.

V usage is TRBV28 and J usage is TRBJ1-3; possible D gene TRBD1, 6 bases. This CDR3 spans 15 amino acids. Germline CDR1 and CDR2: MDHEN and SYDVKM. Trimming shortened V by 8 bases and J by 2 bases, and 16 bases separated the two germline ends. The CDR3 nucleotides are TGTGCCAGCTGGGCGACAGGTTCAGCTGGAAACACCATATATTTT. Translation: CASWATGSAGNTIYF.